Shown below are 31 T cell receptor beta chains from a single sample sequenced in a study of OX40 agonist ivuxolimab in advanced cancers. Repertoires were generated with immunoSEQ multiplex PCR, while TCRdb's copy carries only in-frame clones and drops some. The sample has 50,000 to 65,000 clones; roughly nine tenths are singletons. Source: CD4+ or CD8+ T cells sorted from blood, taken in a trial of the OX40 agonist ivuxolimab. The source is an adult with an advanced solid tumor such as melanoma, head and neck, liver or kidney cancer.

As DNA, the CDR3 is TGTGCCAGCAGCCCGGGACAGGGGCAAGAGACCCAGTACTTC. Protein product: CASSPGQGQETQYF. The chain joins TRBV5-4 to TRBJ2-5; 10 bases are a match to TRBD1. This CDR3 spans 14 amino acids. Germline V lookup: CDR1 SGHNT, CDR2 YYREEE (reference sequence). Trimming removed 4 bases from V and 2 bases from J; junction bases left unmatched: 2.

J is TRBJ1-1 and V is TRBV7-8, with TRBD1 matching over 9 bases. J was trimmed by 6 bases and V by 5 bases; bases with no gene match: 10. Germline V gives CDR1 SGHVS, CDR2 FQNEAQ. The CDR3 length is 15 residues. CDR3: CASSRPATGGAEAFF. The DNA for the CDR3 is TGTGCCAGCAGCCGACCAGCGACAGGGGGGGCTGAAGCTTTCTTT.

The chain links TRBV28 to TRBJ2-7; 11 bases align to TRBD2. With V trimmed by 6 bases and J by 3 bases, 1 base remained unmatched. CDR3 length: 13 amino acids. Germline CDR1 reads MDHEN; CDR2 reads SYDVKM. The CDR3 loop reads CASRLAGGYEQYF. In nucleotides, the CDR3 is TGTGCCAGCAGGCTAGCGGGAGGCTACGAGCAGTACTTC.

This clone was observed once. In DNA, the CDR3 is TGCGCCAGCAGTCAACAGGCCAATTCACCCCTCCACTTT. Translated, it gives CASSQQANSPLHF. The rearrangement joins TRBV4-1 to TRBJ1-6, with D tentatively TRBD1 (5 bases). Germline loops: CDR1 MGHRA, CDR2 YSYEKL. This CDR3 comprises 13 residues. Trimming removed 6 bases at V and 7 bases at J, with 10 bases between.

This chain uses TRBV27 with TRBJ1-4; tentatively, D is TRBD1 (5 bases). The CDR3 contains 14 residues. Looked up from germline, CDR1 is MNHEY and CDR2 is SMNVEV (reference sequence). V was trimmed by 8 bases and J by 8 bases, leaving 18 bases between them. This CDR3 reads CASSSGLLPEKLFF. CDR3 nucleotides: TGTGCCAGCTCTTCGGGGCTTCTCCCCGAAAAACTGTTTTTT.

The rearrangement joins TRBV19 to TRBJ2-1, with D unresolved. Germline loops: CDR1 LNHDA, CDR2 SQIVND (reference sequence). V was shortened by 3 bases and J by 3 bases, with 6 bases between the two germline ends. This CDR3 has 13 amino acids. The CDR3 sequence: CASSIGDYNEQFF. In DNA, the CDR3 is TGTGCCAGTAGTATTGGTGACTACAATGAGCAGTTCTTC.

The chain couples TRBV15 to TRBJ2-7, with D unresolved. V was trimmed by 0 bases and J by 0 bases, leaving 9 bases between them. The germline CDR1 and CDR2 sequences are LNHNV and YYDKDF (reference sequence). The CDR3 is made up of 15 amino acids. The CDR3 loop is CATSRDGRSSYEQYF. In DNA, the CDR3 is TGTGCCACCAGCAGAGACGGACGGAGCTCCTACGAGCAGTACTTC. Based on the CDR3 plus reference TRBV15 and TRBJ2-7, the full variable domain is DAMVIQNPRYQVTQFGKPVTLSCSQTLNHNVMYWYQQKSSQAPKLLFHYYDKDFNNEADTPDNFQSRRPNTSFCFLDIRSPGLGDTAMYLCATSRDGRSSYEQYFGPGTRLTVT.

The chain employs TRBV6-5 and TRBJ2-7, with no clear D. The CDR3 length is 14 residues. V lost 2 bases to trimming and J lost 7 bases, with 15 bases between them. CDR1 MNHEY and CDR2 SVGAGI come from the germline V gene. CDR3 loop: CASSYGDSGGEQYF. For the CDR3, the DNA is TGTGCCAGCAGTTACGGTGATTCGGGTGGGGAGCAGTACTTC.

The chain has TRBV27 and TRBJ2-5; TRBD2 matches 14 bases. Germline assignment: CDR1 MNHEY and CDR2 SMNVEV (reference sequence). This CDR3 has 16 amino acids. V was pared by 5 bases and J by 5 bases, with 7 bases of the junction left unmatched. This chain's CDR3 is CASSPGTSGRGETQYF. The CDR3 nucleotides are TGTGCCAGCAGTCCCGGGACTAGCGGGAGAGGCGAGACCCAGTACTTC.

The chain links TRBV9 to TRBJ2-6; possibly TRBD1 or TRBD2 for D (5 bases each). V was trimmed by 0 bases and J by 2 bases, leaving 6 bases between them. This CDR3 has 15 residues. Germline loops: CDR1 SGDLS, CDR2 YYNGEE. The DNA for the CDR3 is TGTGCCAGCAGCGTAGGGGGACCTGGGGCCAACGTCCTGACTTTC. Translated: CASSVGGPGANVLTF.

The V gene is TRBV6-6, the J gene TRBJ1-2, with 8 nucleotides matching TRBD1. CDR1 MNHNY and CDR2 SVGAGI come from the germline V gene (reference sequence). Losses at the gene ends were 6 bases for V and 0 bases for J; bases not matched to a gene: 6. The CDR3 has 15 amino acids. CDR3 DNA: TGTGCCAGCAGCCTAAGACAGGGGACTAACTATGGCTACACCTTC. Translation: CASSLRQGTNYGYTF.

The chain links TRBV29-1 to TRBJ1-1; D remains ambiguous. Trimming took off 6 bases at V and 0 bases at J, with 11 bases between the two ends. The CDR3 sequence is 13 residues long. The germline CDR1 and CDR2 sequences are SQVTM and ANQGSEA. The CDR3 DNA follows: TGCAGCGTCGTGCGGGATTTGAACACTGAAGCTTTCTTT. Translating it yields CSVVRDLNTEAFF.

The gene calls are TRBV4-1 and TRBJ2-5; the match to TRBD1 covers 10 bases. J gave up 5 bases and V 3 bases, and 9 bases lay outside the gene matches. Germline V CDR1 and CDR2: MGHRA, YSYEKL. The CDR3 loop spans 16 amino acids. The CDR3 protein is CASSQEPGQGMETQYF. The CDR3 DNA is TGCGCCAGCAGCCAGGAACCGGGACAGGGGATGGAGACCCAGTACTTC.

The table lists this clone with a count of one. This chain uses TRBV28 with TRBJ1-4, with D unresolved. This CDR3 spans 13 amino acids. Deletions cut 7 bases from V and 8 bases from J, with 14 bases between. The germline V gene has CDR1 MDHEN and CDR2 SYDVKM. The CDR3 spells CASNDHSGEKLFF. DNA of the CDR3: TGTGCCAGCAACGATCATTCGGGAGAAAAACTGTTTTTT. Looking up the rest from reference TRBV28 and TRBJ1-4 gives the full variable domain: DVKVTQSSRYLVKRTGEKVFLECVQDMDHENMFWYRQDPGLGLRLIYFSYDVKMKEKGDIPEGYSVSREKKERFSLILESASTNQTSMYLCASNDHSGEKLFFGSGTQLSVL.

The chain is built from TRBV29-1 and TRBJ1-4; D not resolved. CDR1 and CDR2 (germline): SQVTM, ANQGSEA. The CDR3 totals 11 residues. V lost 6 bases to trimming and J lost 0 bases, with 2 bases between them. The CDR3 here is CSVSTNEKLFF. For the CDR3, the DNA is TGCAGCGTATCAACTAATGAAAAACTGTTTTTT.

This rearrangement joins TRBV10-2 to TRBJ2-1, with 9 bases that match TRBD1. With V trimmed by 2 bases and J by 4 bases, 12 bases remained unmatched. The CDR3 length is 18 residues. Germline CDR1 and CDR2: WSHSY and SAAADI. The CDR3 loop reads CASSEISRQGGGYNEQFF. The CDR3, as DNA: TGCGCCAGCAGTGAGATTTCGCGACAGGGGGGAGGTTACAATGAGCAGTTCTTC.

Turning to this clone: Within the sample, other DNA sequences also encode this same CDR3. The J gene is TRBJ1-1, the V gene TRBV7-3, with D maybe TRBD1 (6 bases). The germline V and J ends were trimmed by 0 bases and 1 base, with 6 bases remaining between them. The CDR3 length is 14 residues. Looked up from germline, CDR1 is SGHTA and CDR2 is FQGTGA. CDR3 DNA sequence: TGTGCCAGCAGCTTAACAGGGGGGAACACTGAAGCTTTCTTT. The encoded protein is CASSLTGGNTEAFF. The full variable domain, its missing parts supplied by reference TRBV7-3 and TRBJ1-1, is GAGVSQTPSNKVTEKGKYVELRCDPISGHTALYWYRQSLGQGPEFLIYFQGTGAADDSGLPNDRFFAVRPEGSVSTLKIQRTERGDSAVYLCASSLTGGNTEAFFGQGTRLTVV.

CDR3 in DNA: TGTGCCAGCAGTCCTAACGCACCTGGGACGGCCCATAATTCACCCCTCCACTTT. It yields the protein CASSPNAPGTAHNSPLHF. This chain joins TRBV27 and TRBJ1-6; a possible D gene is TRBD1 (5 bases). The CDR3 totals 18 residues. Germline V gene sequence: CDR1 MNHEY, CDR2 SMNVEV (reference sequence). The V end was cut by 5 bases, the J end by 5 bases, with 22 bases between.

The CDR3 region has the DNA TGTGCCAGCAGTGAAAGGCGACTATCCCGGGAGACCCAGTACTTC. Its protein is CASSERRLSRETQYF. The chain employs TRBV2 and TRBJ2-5, with TRBD2 as a possible D gene (5 bases). The CDR3 is 15 residues long. CDR1 is SNHLY, CDR2 FYNNEI, per germline. V was clipped by 2 bases and J by 5 bases, with 15 bases between them.

This rearrangement joins TRBV7-8 to TRBJ2-3, with 7 bases lining up with TRBD1. Germline CDR1 reads SGHVS; CDR2 reads FQNEAQ. V dropped 5 bases and J dropped 6; count of bases not matched to a gene: 11. The length of the CDR3 is 15 residues. This CDR3 is CASSQGTVRGDTQYF. The CDR3 bases are TGTGCCAGCAGCCAGGGGACAGTTCGCGGGGATACGCAGTATTTT.

This chain connects TRBV19 to TRBJ2-4; 8 bases fit TRBD1. The CDR3 is 14 residues long. The V and J ends lost 8 bases and 2 bases, in that order; junction bases with no gene match: 5. From germline, CDR1 is LNHDA and CDR2 SQIVND (reference sequence). CDR3 residues: CASRTGSSKNIQYF. DNA for the CDR3: TGTGCCAGTCGGACAGGGTCATCCAAAAACATTCAGTACTTC. Combining the CDR3 with reference TRBV19 and TRBJ2-4 gives the whole variable domain DGGITQSPKYLFRKEGQNVTLSCEQNLNHDAMYWYRQDPGQGLRLIYYSQIVNDFQKGDIAEGYSVSREKKESFPLTVTSAQKNPTAFYLCASRTGSSKNIQYFGAGTRLSVL.

The gene calls are TRBV5-1 and TRBJ2-7; TRBD2 matches 7 bases. This CDR3 is built from 15 residues. Per the germline V gene, CDR1 is SGHRS and CDR2 is YFSETQ. V lost 2 bases, J lost 4 bases, and 9 bases stayed unmatched. The CDR3 DNA sequence: TGCGCCAGCAGCTTAGCGGGGACCCCATCTTACGAGCAGTACTTC. It codes for CASSLAGTPSYEQYF.

Comments on this clone: The sample holds other DNA sequences that translate to the same CDR3. The chain combines TRBV18 with TRBJ1-5, with 7 bases identical to TRBD1. The CDR3 is 15 residues long. The germline CDR1 and CDR2 sequences are KGHSH and LQKENI. With V trimmed by 3 bases and J by 7 bases, 9 bases remained unmatched. CDR3 amino acids: CASSPRQGGGQPQHF. DNA of the CDR3: TGTGCCAGCTCACCCCGACAGGGAGGGGGACAGCCCCAGCATTTT.

The J gene is TRBJ2-2, the V gene TRBV7-3; unclear D gene. Germline CDR1 reads SGHTA; CDR2 reads FQGTGA. The V end was cut by 4 bases, the J end by 3 bases, with 15 bases between. The CDR3 is 16 residues long. CDR3 in amino acids: CASSSDRLGHTGELFF. In DNA form, the CDR3 reads TGTGCCAGCAGCTCCGACCGGTTGGGTCACACCGGGGAGCTGTTTTTT. The entire variable domain, with the rest obtained from reference TRBV7-3 and TRBJ2-2, is as follows: GAGVSQTPSNKVTEKGKYVELRCDPISGHTALYWYRQSLGQGPEFLIYFQGTGAADDSGLPNDRFFAVRPEGSVSTLKIQRTERGDSAVYLCASSSDRLGHTGELFFGEGSRLTVL.

The chain joins TRBV6-6 to TRBJ2-1; D remains unclear. The CDR3 is 11 residues long. The germline CDR1 and CDR2 sequences are MNHNY and SVGAGI (reference sequence). The V end was cut by 6 bases, the J end by 3 bases, with 3 bases between. DNA for the CDR3: TGTGCCAGCAGACTCTACAATGAGCAGTTCTTC. Its protein product is CASRLYNEQFF.

The rearrangement joins TRBV2 to TRBJ2-1; 14 bases fit TRBD2. Germline trimming cut 7 bases from V and 7 bases from J; bases unmatched to any gene: 3. Germline CDR1 SNHLY, CDR2 FYNNEI. The CDR3 has 14 amino acids. This CDR3 is CASKGTSGGNEQFF. The CDR3 DNA reads TGTGCCAGCAAGGGGACTAGCGGGGGAAATGAGCAGTTCTTC.

V and J are TRBV30 and TRBJ2-5; 7 bases align to TRBD2. CDR1 GTSNPN and CDR2 SVGIG come from the germline V gene (reference sequence). Trimming removed 1 base from V and 4 bases from J; junction bases left unmatched: 3. The CDR3 is made up of 13 amino acids. The CDR3 sequence: CAWSGGRGETQYF. The CDR3 DNA reads TGTGCCTGGAGTGGAGGGAGGGGAGAGACCCAGTACTTC.

The chain recombines TRBV28 with TRBJ2-2; no clear D gene. Looked up from germline, CDR1 is MDHEN and CDR2 is SYDVKM. Trimming pared 7 bases from V and 3 bases from J, leaving 3 bases between. The CDR3 is 11 residues long. In DNA, the CDR3 is TGTGCCAGCATGGACACCGGGGAGCTGTTTTTT. It is translated as CASMDTGELFF.

CDR3 sequence (DNA): TGCGCCAGCAGCCCATACCCGGGACAGGCTTCTGAAGCTTTCTTT. This encodes CASSPYPGQASEAFF. The chain is built from TRBV5-1 and TRBJ1-1, with 8 bases lining up with TRBD1. The V segment lost 4 bases and the J segment 6 bases; nucleotides outside the gene matches: 11. From germline, CDR1 is SGHRS and CDR2 YFSETQ. The CDR3 extends over 15 amino acids.

The chain has TRBV28 and TRBJ2-5; D not resolved. CDR3 length equals 15 residues. V was pared by 5 bases and J by 2 bases, with 15 bases between. The germline V gene encodes CDR1 MDHEN and CDR2 SYDVKM. This CDR3 reads CASSDLRVGQETQYF. As DNA, the CDR3 is TGTGCCAGCAGTGACTTACGGGTCGGGCAAGAGACCCAGTACTTC.

V gene TRBV11-2 combines with J gene TRBJ2-5; 9 bases match TRBD1. Looked up from germline, CDR1 is SGHAT and CDR2 is FQNNGV. V lost 4 bases, J lost 7 bases, and 7 bases stayed unmatched. The CDR3 has 14 residues. CDR3 sequence: CASSSGQGRGTQYF. CDR3 DNA: TGTGCCAGCAGCTCGGGACAGGGTCGGGGGACCCAGTACTTC.